This T cell receptor beta chain was recorded in a study of cytomegalovirus exposure and HLA in healthy donors. Germline V gives CDR1 KGHSH, CDR2 LQKENI. Trimming pared 3 bases from V and 3 bases from J, leaving 6 bases between. There are 13 residues in the CDR3. Whole-study results and caveats: The study had only CMV serostatus as immune exposure information. Later on, an analysis found that several of the most significant clusters appeared to be linked to common viral pathogens, which included parvovirus B19. The listing of some 170 TCR beta chains classed them as cytomegalovirus-associated. Analysis was performed later, and it showed HLA-associated TCR beta chains to be more clonally expanded than equally common others.

As regards this clone: Antigen specificity is unknown.

Primers: 60 Vbeta forward and 13 Jbeta reverse. The repertoire was sequenced with immunoSEQ multiplex PCR; TCRdb's copy has only in-frame clones and lacks some. Found here are 210,000 or so clones, about four fifths of them singletons; the top ten hold about a tenth. This TCR derives from a woman aged 45-60 years in good health and CMV-seropositive. This chain links TRBV18 with TRBJ1-5; no clear D. Sequenced sample: PBMCs. The CDR3 region has the DNA TGTGCCAGCTCACCCAGGATCAATCAGCCCCAGCATTTT. Residues: CASSPRINQPQHF.